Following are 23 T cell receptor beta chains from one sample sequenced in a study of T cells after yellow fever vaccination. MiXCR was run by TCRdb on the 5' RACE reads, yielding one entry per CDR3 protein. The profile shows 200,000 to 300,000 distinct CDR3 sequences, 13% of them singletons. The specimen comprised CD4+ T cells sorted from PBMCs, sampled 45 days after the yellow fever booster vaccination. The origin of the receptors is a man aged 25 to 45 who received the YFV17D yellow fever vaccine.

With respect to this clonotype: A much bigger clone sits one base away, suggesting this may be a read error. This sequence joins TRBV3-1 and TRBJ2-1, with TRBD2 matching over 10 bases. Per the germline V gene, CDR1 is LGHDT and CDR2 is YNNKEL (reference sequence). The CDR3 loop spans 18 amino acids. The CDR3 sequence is CAGSPRASGRAVYNEQFF. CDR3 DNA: TGTGCCGGCAGCCCCCGGGCCAGCGGGAGGGCCGTTTACAATGAGCAGTTCTTC.

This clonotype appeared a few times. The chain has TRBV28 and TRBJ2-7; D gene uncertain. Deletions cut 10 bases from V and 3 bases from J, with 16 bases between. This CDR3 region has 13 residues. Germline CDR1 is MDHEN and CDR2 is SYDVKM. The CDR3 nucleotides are TGTGCCATCTACTCTTGGCAGAGCTACGAGCAGTACTTC. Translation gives CAIYSWQSYEQYF. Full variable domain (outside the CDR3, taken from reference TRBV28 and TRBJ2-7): DVKVTQSSRYLVKRTGEKVFLECVQDMDHENMFWYRQDPGLGLRLIYFSYDVKMKEKGDIPEGYSVSREKKERFSLILESASTNQTSMYLCAIYSWQSYEQYFGPGTRLTVT.

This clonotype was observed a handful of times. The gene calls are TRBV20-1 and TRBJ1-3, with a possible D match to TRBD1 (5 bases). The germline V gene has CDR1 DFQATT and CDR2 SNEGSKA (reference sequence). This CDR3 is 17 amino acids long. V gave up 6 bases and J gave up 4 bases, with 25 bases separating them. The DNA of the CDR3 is TGCAGTGCAATCCGGGACGGAGCTGTTTCTCTAGGAAACACCATATATTTT. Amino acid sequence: CSAIRDGAVSLGNTIYF.

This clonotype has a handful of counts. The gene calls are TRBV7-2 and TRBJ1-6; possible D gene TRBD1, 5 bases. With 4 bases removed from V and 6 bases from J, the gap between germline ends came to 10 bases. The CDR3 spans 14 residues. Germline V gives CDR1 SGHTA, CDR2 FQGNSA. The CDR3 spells CASSSGTSNSPLHF. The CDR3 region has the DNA TGTGCCAGCAGCTCCGGGACTAGTAATTCACCCCTCCACTTT.

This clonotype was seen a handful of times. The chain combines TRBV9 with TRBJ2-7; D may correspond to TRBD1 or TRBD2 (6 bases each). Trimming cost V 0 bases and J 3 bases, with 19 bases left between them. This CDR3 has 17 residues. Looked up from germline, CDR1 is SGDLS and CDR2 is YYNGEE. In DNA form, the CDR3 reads TGTGCCAGCAGCGTAGGTGGCAACCGACAGGAGGGCTACGAGCAGTACTTC. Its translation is CASSVGGNRQEGYEQYF. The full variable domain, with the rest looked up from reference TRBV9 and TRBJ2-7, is DSGVTQTPKHLITATGQRVTLRCSPRSGDLSVYWYQQSLDQGLQFLIQYYNGEERAKGNILERFSAQQFPDLHSELNLSSLELGDSALYFCASSVGGNRQEGYEQYFGPGTRLTVT.

The CDR3 DNA reads TGCGCCAGCAGCCAAGATTTTAGCTCCTACAATGAGCAGTTCTTC. Its translation: CASSQDFSSYNEQFF. The gene calls are TRBV4-3 and TRBJ2-1; D is unresolved. The germline CDR1 and CDR2 sequences are LGHNA and YSLEER. The V and J ends lost 0 bases and 0 bases respectively, with 6 bases between them. The length of the CDR3 is 15 residues.

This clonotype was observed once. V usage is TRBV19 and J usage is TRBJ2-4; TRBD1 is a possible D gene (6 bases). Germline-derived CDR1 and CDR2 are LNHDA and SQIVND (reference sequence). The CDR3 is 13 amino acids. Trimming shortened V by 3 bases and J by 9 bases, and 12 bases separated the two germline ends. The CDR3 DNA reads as TGTGCCAGTAGTATTGGACAGTTTGGCATTCAGTACTTC. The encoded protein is CASSIGQFGIQYF.

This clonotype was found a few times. Written as DNA, the CDR3 is TGTGCCAGCAGTCTACTTCGGATTGGTCACACTGAAGCTTTCTTT. Translating gives CASSLLRIGHTEAFF. The J gene is TRBJ1-1, the V gene TRBV7-2; D unresolved. Germline loops: CDR1 SGHTA, CDR2 FQGNSA. V shed 6 bases and J shed 3 bases, with 17 bases lying between them. CDR3 length: 15 residues.

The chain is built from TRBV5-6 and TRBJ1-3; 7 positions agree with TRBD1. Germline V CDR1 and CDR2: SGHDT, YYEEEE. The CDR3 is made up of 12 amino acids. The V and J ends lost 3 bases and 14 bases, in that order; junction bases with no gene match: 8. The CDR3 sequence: CASSYQQGNVYF. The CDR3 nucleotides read TGTGCCAGCAGCTATCAACAGGGGAATGTATATTTT.

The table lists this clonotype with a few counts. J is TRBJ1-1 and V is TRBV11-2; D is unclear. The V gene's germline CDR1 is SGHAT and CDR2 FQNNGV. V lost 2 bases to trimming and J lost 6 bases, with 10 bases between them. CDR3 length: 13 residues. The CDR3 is CASSLSLGAEAFF. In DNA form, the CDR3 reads TGTGCCAGCAGCTTAAGTCTTGGCGCTGAAGCTTTCTTT.

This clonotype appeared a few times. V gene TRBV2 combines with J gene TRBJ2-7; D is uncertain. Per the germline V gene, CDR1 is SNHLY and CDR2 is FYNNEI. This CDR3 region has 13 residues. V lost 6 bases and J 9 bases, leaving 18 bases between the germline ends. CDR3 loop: CASSGEVSTAQYF. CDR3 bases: TGTGCCAGCAGCGGAGAGGTATCTACTGCGCAGTACTTC.

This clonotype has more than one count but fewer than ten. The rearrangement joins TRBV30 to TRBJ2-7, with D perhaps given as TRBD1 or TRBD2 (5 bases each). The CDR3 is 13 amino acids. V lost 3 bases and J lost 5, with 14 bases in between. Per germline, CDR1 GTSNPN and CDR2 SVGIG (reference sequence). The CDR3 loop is CAWSQGMGDEQYF. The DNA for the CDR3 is TGTGCCTGGAGCCAAGGGATGGGGGACGAGCAGTACTTC.

CDR3 loop: CASRQGLAGTDTQYF. The DNA for the CDR3 is TGTGCCAGCAGACAGGGACTAGCTGGCACAGATACGCAGTATTTT. This chain links TRBV7-2 with TRBJ2-3; 9 bases match TRBD2. CDR1 SGHTA and CDR2 FQGNSA come from the germline V gene. J lost 1 base, V lost 6 bases, and 5 bases had no gene match. The CDR3 loop spans 15 amino acids.

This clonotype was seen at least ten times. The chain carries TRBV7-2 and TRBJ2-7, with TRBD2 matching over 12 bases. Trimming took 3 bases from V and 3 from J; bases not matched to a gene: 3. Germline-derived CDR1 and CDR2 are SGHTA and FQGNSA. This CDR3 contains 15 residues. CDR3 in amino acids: CASSLGLAGNYEQYF. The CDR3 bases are TGTGCCAGCAGCTTGGGACTAGCGGGCAACTACGAGCAGTACTTC.

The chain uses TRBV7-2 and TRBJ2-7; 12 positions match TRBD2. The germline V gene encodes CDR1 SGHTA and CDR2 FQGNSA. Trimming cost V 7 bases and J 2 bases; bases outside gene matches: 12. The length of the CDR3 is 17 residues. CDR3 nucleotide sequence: TGTGCCAGCACCTTCACAGGTCGGACTAGCGGGACCTACGAGCAGTACTTC. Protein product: CASTFTGRTSGTYEQYF. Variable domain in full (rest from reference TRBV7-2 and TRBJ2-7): GAGVSQSPSNKVTEKGKDVELRCDPISGHTALYWYRQSLGQGLEFLIYFQGNSAPDKSGLPSDRFSAERTGGSVSTLTIQRTQQEDSAVYLCASTFTGRTSGTYEQYFGPGTRLTVT.

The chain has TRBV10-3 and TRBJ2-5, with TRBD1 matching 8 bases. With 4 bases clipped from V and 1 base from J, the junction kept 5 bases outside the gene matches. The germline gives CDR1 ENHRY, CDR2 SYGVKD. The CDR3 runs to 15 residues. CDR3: CAISGSGGGQETQYF. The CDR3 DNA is TGTGCCATCAGTGGGTCAGGGGGCGGCCAAGAGACCCAGTACTTC.

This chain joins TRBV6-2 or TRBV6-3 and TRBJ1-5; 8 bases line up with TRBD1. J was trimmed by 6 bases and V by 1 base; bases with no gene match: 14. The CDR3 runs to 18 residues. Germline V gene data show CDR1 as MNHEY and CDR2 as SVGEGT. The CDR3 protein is CASSYLLLQGVTTQPQHF. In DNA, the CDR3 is TGTGCCAGCAGTTACTTATTATTACAGGGGGTAACGACTCAGCCCCAGCATTTT.

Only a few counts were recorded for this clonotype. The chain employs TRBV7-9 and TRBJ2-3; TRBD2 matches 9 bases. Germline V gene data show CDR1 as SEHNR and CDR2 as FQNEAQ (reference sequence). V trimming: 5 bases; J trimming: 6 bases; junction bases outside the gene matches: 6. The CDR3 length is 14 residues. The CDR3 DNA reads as TGTGCCAGCAGCCAGATAGCGGGAGTGGATACGCAGTATTTT. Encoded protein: CASSQIAGVDTQYF.

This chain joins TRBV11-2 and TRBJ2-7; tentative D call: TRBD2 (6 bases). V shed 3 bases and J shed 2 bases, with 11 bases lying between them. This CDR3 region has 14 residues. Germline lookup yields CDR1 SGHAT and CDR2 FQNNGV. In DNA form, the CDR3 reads TGTGCCAGCAGCTTTCTAGCGACCGCCTACGAGCAGTACTTC. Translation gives CASSFLATAYEQYF. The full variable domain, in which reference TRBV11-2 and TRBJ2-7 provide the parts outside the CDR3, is EAGVAQSPRYKIIEKRQSVAFWCNPISGHATLYWYQQILGQGPKLLIQFQNNGVVDDSQLPKDRFSAERLKGVDSTLKIQPAKLEDSAVYLCASSFLATAYEQYFGPGTRLTVT.

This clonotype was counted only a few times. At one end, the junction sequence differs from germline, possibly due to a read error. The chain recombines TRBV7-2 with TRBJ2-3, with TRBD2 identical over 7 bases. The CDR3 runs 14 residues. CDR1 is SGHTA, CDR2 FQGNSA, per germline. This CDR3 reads CASSPGGSKDTQYF. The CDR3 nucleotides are TGTGCCAGCAGCCCCGGGGGGAGCAAAGATACGCAGTATTTT. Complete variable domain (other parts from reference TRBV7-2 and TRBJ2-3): GAGVSQSPSNKVTEKGKDVELRCDPISGHTALYWYRQSLGQGLEFLIYFQGNSAPDKSGLPSDRFSAERTGGSVSTLTIQRTQQEDSAVYLCASSPGGSKDTQYFGPGTRLTVL.

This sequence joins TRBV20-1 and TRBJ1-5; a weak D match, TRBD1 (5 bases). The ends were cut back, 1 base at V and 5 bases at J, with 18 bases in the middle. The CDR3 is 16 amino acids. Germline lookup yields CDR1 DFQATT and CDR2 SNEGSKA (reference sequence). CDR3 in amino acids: CSARVAVRGRDQPQHF. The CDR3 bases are TGCAGTGCTAGAGTTGCGGTCCGGGGGAGGGATCAGCCCCAGCATTTT.

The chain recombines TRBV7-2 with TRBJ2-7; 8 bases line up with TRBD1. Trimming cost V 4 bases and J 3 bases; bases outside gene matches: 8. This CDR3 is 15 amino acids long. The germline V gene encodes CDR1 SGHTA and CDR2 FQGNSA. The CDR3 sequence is CASSSRQGPLYEQYF. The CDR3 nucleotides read TGTGCCAGCAGCTCCCGACAGGGGCCCCTCTACGAGCAGTACTTC.

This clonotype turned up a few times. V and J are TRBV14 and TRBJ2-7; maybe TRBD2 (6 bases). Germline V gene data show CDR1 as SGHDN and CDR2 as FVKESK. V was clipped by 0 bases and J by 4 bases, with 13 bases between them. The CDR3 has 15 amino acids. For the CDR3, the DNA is TGTGCCAGCAGCCAAGACGGAGGGAGTCGGTACGAGCAGTACTTC. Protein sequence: CASSQDGGSRYEQYF.